This is a list of T cell receptor beta chains from one sample in a study of beta chain features in type 1 diabetes. The assay was immunoSEQ multiplex PCR, and TCRdb's table has in-frame clones only and misses some. The table shows roughly 400,000 clones, with around 10% occurring only once. Source material: central memory CD4+ T cells from blood. The receptors here all came from a man aged 30 to 45 with type 1 diabetes. CDR3s include the opening cysteine and the closing phenylalanine or tryptophan. D genes are given only for firm matches. Size is stated for part of the rows, as once, few or many counts, or as a class when the clone is expanded.

j_call	v_call	d_call	clone_size	cdr3_nt	cdr3_aa
TRBJ2-3	TRBV6-6	TRBD2	.	TGTGCCAGCAGTTACTCACTAGCGGCCACAGATACGCAGTATTTT	CASSYSLAATDTQYF
TRBJ2-7	TRBV7-2	.	.	TGTGCCAGCAGCCCCATGAGCTCCCTGGGAGAGCAGTACTTC	CASSPMSSLGEQYF
TRBJ1-2	TRBV5-1	.	.	TGCGCCAGCAGCCGGGGCTATGGCTACACCTTC	CASSRGYGYTF
TRBJ1-5	TRBV7-2	.	few	TGTGCCAGCAGCTTAGGGGGGGCAGGACATCAGCCCCAGCATTTT	CASSLGGAGHQPQHF
TRBJ2-2	TRBV4-2	.	few	TGTGCCAGCAGCCAAGGCACCGGGGAGCTGTTTTTT	CASSQGTGELFF
TRBJ2-4	TRBV7-2	TRBD1	.	TGTGCCAGCAGCCTCAGGGGACAGACTTTAGCCAAAAACATTCAGTACTTC	CASSLRGQTLAKNIQYF
TRBJ1-5	TRBV6-5	TRBD1	.	TGTGCCAGCAGTTCGGACAGGGGTTATCAGCCCCAGCATTTT	CASSSDRGYQPQHF
TRBJ1-4	TRBV11-2	.	few	TGTGCCAGCAGCTTAGATCAGGCCCCCTTGGGCGTAACTAATGAAAAACTGTTTTTT	CASSLDQAPLGVTNEKLFF
TRBJ2-1	TRBV2	.	.	TGTGCCAGCAGTGAGAGGGGCGACAATGAGCAGTTCTTC	CASSERGDNEQFF
TRBJ2-1	TRBV4-2	TRBD2	.	TGTGCCAGCACCCCGGGACTAGCGGGACACAATGAGCAGTTCTTC	CASTPGLAGHNEQFF
TRBJ1-1	TRBV28	.	few	TGTGCCAGCAGGCGGCCCCAGGCTCTGAGCACTGAAGCTTTCTTT	CASRRPQALSTEAFF
TRBJ2-2	TRBV7-7	.	.	TGTGCTAGCAGCTTAGCCTTTGGTTCCACCGGGGAGCTGTTTTTT	CASSLAFGSTGELFF
TRBJ2-2	TRBV4-3	.	.	TGCGCCAGCAGCCAAGTCGGAAGGAACACCGGGGAGCTGTTTTTT	CASSQVGRNTGELFF
TRBJ1-2	TRBV10-3	.	many	TGTGCCATCAGTGAGTCTCAGGATGGCTACACCTTC	CAISESQDGYTF
TRBJ2-1	TRBV18	.	.	TGTGCCAGCTCACCACAGACGAATAGCCGGAGTTTCTTC	CASSPQTNSRSFF
TRBJ2-5	TRBV4-3	.	.	TGCGCCAGCAGCCAAAGCTCGCATCGTCAAGAGACCCAGTACTTC	CASSQSSHRQETQYF
TRBJ2-2	TRBV6-5	.	.	TGTGCCAGCAGTGGCCTTCGGAACACCGGGGAGCTGTTTTTT	CASSGLRNTGELFF
TRBJ2-2	TRBV5-1	TRBD1	.	TGCGCCAGCAGCTACTCCGCAGGGGGCTCCGGGGAGCTGTTTTTT	CASSYSAGGSGELFF
TRBJ1-2	TRBV6-5	.	.	TGTGCCAGCAGCTTCGGGGACTATGGCTACACCTTC	CASSFGDYGYTF
TRBJ2-1	TRBV7-9	.	few	TGTGCCAGCAGCTTAGTAACGGGGGACAATGAGCAGTTCTTC	CASSLVTGDNEQFF
TRBJ1-5	TRBV19	.	few	TGTGCCAGTACCACCGGGACAAATAGCAATCAGCCCCAGCATTTT	CASTTGTNSNQPQHF
TRBJ1-1	TRBV28	.	few	TGTGCCAGCAGTAACAGGGCTAAAGCTTTCTTT	CASSNRAKAFF
TRBJ2-1	TRBV29-1	TRBD2	.	TGCAGCGTTGAGGGCGGGCGCGGGAGATACAATGAGCAGTTCTTC	CSVEGGRGRYNEQFF
TRBJ1-2	TRBV5-4	.	.	TGTGCCCGCAGCTTGGGGGGGGAACAGGGCAGTGGCTACACCTTC	CARSLGGEQGSGYTF
TRBJ2-2	TRBV7-9	.	many	TGTGCCAGCAGCTTAGGCGGTTGGCGGTCCGAGCTGTTTTTT	CASSLGGWRSELFF
TRBJ2-7	TRBV7-8	TRBD1	.	TGTGCCAGCAGCTATGGGACAGGGGCCCCCTACGAGCAGTACTTC	CASSYGTGAPYEQYF